This T cell receptor (beta chain) was sequenced for a study of response to subunit inactivated influenza vaccine. At least ten counts were recorded for this clonotype. Its antigen is not identified. The V and J ends lost 6 bases and 5 bases, in that order; junction bases with no gene match: 8. Germline lookup yields CDR1 MNHEY and CDR2 SVGEGT. The CDR3 runs to 14 residues. Findings and caveats of the study: There was a suggestion from the authors that each seasonal influenza vaccination recruits few new T cells.

TCRdb recomputed calls from the RT-PCR reads with MiXCR, one row per CDR3 protein. The data hold around 650,000 distinct CDR3 sequences, with less than 20% observed a single time. This clonotype was obtained from a middle-aged man who received an inactivated influenza vaccine. Sequenced material: PBMCs from blood, taken approximately 13 days after vaccination. This sequence joins TRBV6-2 or TRBV6-3 and TRBJ2-5; TRBD2 matches at 8 bases. CDR3 loop: CASSPGTRGETQYF. The CDR3 DNA sequence: TGTGCCAGCAGCCCCGGGACTAGGGGTGAGACCCAGTACTTC.